This T cell receptor beta chain is drawn from a study of blood T cell repertoires in COVID-19. At the level of the study: T cells, B-cell-depleted T cells, or PBMCs provided the cDNA or gDNA that served as material.

Individuals aged about 18 to 90 years were recruited from 24 US areas. Symptom resolution, clearance, or two negative PCRs marked donors in Cohort 3 as recovered. This clone is a singleton in its sample. Only in-frame clones appear in the TCRdb table, and some are missing; sequencing was by immunoSEQ multiplex PCR. The sample carries over 150,000 clones, about 86% recorded once. CDR3 length: 15 residues. The germline CDR1 and CDR2 sequences are LGHDT and YNNKEL (reference sequence). The V segment lost 4 bases and the J segment 4 bases; nucleotides outside the gene matches: 8. The clonotype originates from a middle-aged man who had recovered from COVID-19. The sequencing sample was made of PBMCs or T cells enriched from blood (not recorded which). This chain uses TRBV3-1 (or the pseudogene TRBV3-2) with TRBJ2-7, with TRBD1 matching 9 bases. CDR3 nucleotide sequence: TGTGCCAGCAGCCTTCCGGGACAGGGTATTTACGAGCAGTACTTC. Amino acid sequence: CASSLPGQGIYEQYF.